This TCR beta chain was recorded in a study of beta chain features in type 1 diabetes. Study-wide context: Age, gender and cell yields were similar between patients and healthy donors. Points from the study as a whole: TCRB CDR3s were moderately but significantly shorter in Type 1 diabetes patients in all four CD4+ subsets.

Reverse transcription of all isolated RNA meant that expressed TCRB transcripts were sequenced. Sequencing of stem cell-like memory T cell samples yielded approximately 970,000 reads on average. Some clones are missing from TCRdb's copy, which holds only in-frame ones; the method was immunoSEQ multiplex PCR. The repertoire holds approximately 110,000 clones, with 30% to 40% as singletons. One heparinised draw, averaging approximately 120 mL, was taken per donor. As regards this clone: Antigen specificity is unknown.

The clonotype originates from a woman between 18 and 29 years old in good health. The sample comprised stem cell memory CD4+ T cells from blood.

The CDR3 region is CASSSRESINIQYF. The CDR3 DNA is TGTGCCAGCAGTTCACGGGAGTCAATAAACATTCAGTACTTC. The V and J genes are TRBV28 and TRBJ2-4; D is possibly TRBD2 (6 bases). Trimming removed 4 bases at V and 6 bases at J, with 13 bases between. The germline CDR1 and CDR2 sequences are MDHEN and SYDVKM. The CDR3 has 14 amino acids.